What follows are 22 T cell receptor beta chains derived from one specimen sequenced in a study of blood T cell repertoires in COVID-19. TCRdb's table, derived via immunoSEQ multiplex PCR, lists solely in-frame clones and lacks some. The sample yields approximately 230,000 clones, about 85% seen once. Sequencing input: peripheral blood. These receptors came from a young man with active or convalescent COVID-19.

The J gene is TRBJ1-4, the V gene TRBV5-5; 10 bases match TRBD1. Unmatched junction bases numbered 5, after V lost 4 bases and J lost 8 bases. In germline, CDR1 is SGHKS, CDR2 YYEKEE (reference sequence). The CDR3 length is 14 residues. The CDR3 spells CASSPGQGLEKLFF. In DNA, the CDR3 is TGTGCCAGCAGCCCGGGACAGGGGTTGGAAAAACTGTTTTTT.

The chain recombines TRBV27 with TRBJ2-3; 10 nucleotides align to TRBD1. There are 13 residues in the CDR3. From germline, CDR1 is MNHEY and CDR2 SMNVEV (reference sequence). V dropped 2 bases and J dropped 8; count of bases not matched to a gene: 1. The CDR3 coding sequence is TGTGCCAGCAGTTTAAGGGACAGGGGTACGCAGTATTTT. Translating gives CASSLRDRGTQYF.

This clone has only a few counts. This chain joins TRBV7-3 and TRBJ2-2; 11 bases match TRBD1. CDR1 SGHTA and CDR2 FQGTGA come from the germline V gene. CDR3 length equals 15 residues. V lost 6 bases, J lost 6 bases, and 6 bases stayed unmatched. The CDR3 DNA is TGTGCCAGCAGACGGGACAGGGGGATTTCCGGGGAGCTGTTTTTT. Amino acids: CASRRDRGISGELFF. The whole variable domain, filled in from reference TRBV7-3 and TRBJ2-2, reads GAGVSQTPSNKVTEKGKYVELRCDPISGHTALYWYRQSLGQGPEFLIYFQGTGAADDSGLPNDRFFAVRPEGSVSTLKIQRTERGDSAVYLCASRRDRGISGELFFGEGSRLTVL.

The chain's CDR3 is CSVDVAITGTGRFPSTDTQYF. The CDR3 nucleotides are TGCAGCGTCGACGTTGCAATCACCGGGACAGGGCGCTTCCCTAGCACAGATACGCAGTATTTT. The chain employs TRBV29-1 and TRBJ2-3; 9 nucleotides agree with TRBD1. J was trimmed by 0 bases and V by 6 bases; bases with no gene match: 25. The germline gives CDR1 SQVTM, CDR2 ANQGSEA. The CDR3 is 21 amino acids.

This clone was observed a single time. The J gene is TRBJ1-4, the V gene TRBV19; D gene unclear. The CDR3 has 14 residues. V lost 8 bases, J lost 0 bases, and 10 bases lay in between. Germline CDR1 LNHDA, CDR2 SQIVND (reference sequence). This CDR3 is CASQNRATNEKLFF. CDR3 DNA sequence: TGTGCCAGTCAGAACAGAGCAACTAATGAAAAACTGTTTTTT.

This chain's CDR3 is CASAVFSSRSSYEQYF. The DNA of the CDR3 is TGTGCCAGTGCCGTTTTCTCTAGCAGGAGTTCCTACGAGCAGTACTTC. V is TRBV7-2 and J is TRBJ2-7; tentative D call: TRBD2 (5 bases). The germline V gene encodes CDR1 SGHTA and CDR2 FQGNSA. The CDR3 covers 16 residues. Trimming left V 9 bases short and J 1 base short, with 22 bases between.

The chain carries TRBV6-5 and TRBJ1-2, with D hard to call. CDR1 is MNHEY, CDR2 SVGAGI, per germline. With 4 bases removed from V and 1 base from J, the gap between germline ends came to 10 bases. The CDR3 length is 14 residues. DNA for the CDR3: TGTGCCAGCAGTTCCATAGGACTTAACTATGGCTACACCTTC. Encoded protein: CASSSIGLNYGYTF.

This clone was counted a few times. The chain uses TRBV5-1 and TRBJ1-4, with D possibly matching TRBD1 (6 bases). CDR3 size: 15 residues. The V and J ends lost 7 bases and 2 bases respectively, with 15 bases between them. Germline V gene data show CDR1 as SGHRS and CDR2 as YFSETQ. In DNA, the CDR3 is TGCGCCAGCGGGATTACAGGGATCACTAATGAAAAACTGTTTTTT. Protein sequence: CASGITGITNEKLFF.

This clone was seen only once. The V gene is TRBV6-5, the J gene TRBJ2-7; possible D gene TRBD1, 5 bases. This CDR3 contains 14 residues. Germline lookup yields CDR1 MNHEY and CDR2 SVGAGI. V shed 6 bases and J shed 4 bases, with 16 bases lying between them. CDR3 loop: CASSRDSPRYEQYF. In nucleotides, the CDR3 is TGTGCCAGCAGCCGCGACAGCCCGCGATACGAGCAGTACTTC.

This chain joins TRBV19 and TRBJ1-1; no firm D call. The CDR3 has 13 residues. Trimming took 3 bases from V and 5 from J, leaving 10 bases between them. The germline CDR1 and CDR2 sequences are LNHDA and SQIVND (reference sequence). This CDR3 is CASSIPPGTEAFF. In nucleotides, the CDR3 is TGTGCCAGTAGTATTCCCCCAGGAACTGAAGCTTTCTTT.

This clone came up once. This sequence joins TRBV7-8 and TRBJ1-6; the D gene is possibly TRBD1 (5 bases). In germline, CDR1 is SGHVS, CDR2 FQNEAQ. CDR3 length: 17 amino acids. Between the trimmed V and J ends, which lost 5 bases and 6 bases, there was a span of 20 bases. The CDR3 DNA reads TGTGCCAGCAGCCCCGTTTTGACAGTTTCCCTTAATTCACCCCTCCACTTT. Translated: CASSPVLTVSLNSPLHF.

With regard to this clone: The junction and the germline gene differ at one end; a read error may be behind it. This chain links TRBV7-7 with TRBJ2-1, with a weak D call TRBD1 (5 bases). CDR3 length: 13 amino acids. Germline values: CDR1 SSHAT, CDR2 FNYEAQ (reference sequence). The CDR3: CASSLWQGNEQFF. The CDR3 DNA is TGTGCTAGCAGCTTATGGCAGGGCAATGAGCAGTTCTTC.

A remark on this clone: This specimen includes other DNA sequences encoding the same CDR3. The genes are TRBV19 and TRBJ1-3; D not resolved. V lost 3 bases to trimming and J lost 0 bases, with 6 bases between them. CDR1 and CDR2 from the germline V gene are LNHDA and SQIVND (reference sequence). This CDR3 contains 14 residues. This chain's CDR3 is CASSILSSGNTIYF. The CDR3 region has the DNA TGTGCCAGTAGTATCCTTAGCTCTGGAAACACCATATATTTT.

V gene TRBV9 combines with J gene TRBJ2-5; 10 nucleotides line up with TRBD2. V was clipped by 3 bases and J by 5 bases; unmatched bases: 7. The CDR3 spans 15 residues. Germline V CDR1 and CDR2: SGDLS, YYNGEE. CDR3 sequence: CASSATLAGDETQYF. The CDR3, as DNA: TGTGCCAGCAGCGCGACTCTAGCGGGAGATGAGACCCAGTACTTC.

This chain joins TRBV10-3 and TRBJ2-7, with 12 bases fitting TRBD2. From germline, CDR1 is ENHRY and CDR2 SYGVKD. The V gene end was trimmed by 2 bases and the J gene end by 9 bases; junction bases not matched to a gene: 11. The CDR3 length is 16 residues. The CDR3: CAISERGLAGGPRQYF. The CDR3, as DNA: TGTGCCATCAGTGAGCGGGGGCTAGCGGGAGGGCCCCGGCAGTACTTC.

V and J are TRBV6-2 or TRBV6-3 and TRBJ1-2; D uncertain. In germline, CDR1 is MNHEY, CDR2 SVGEGT. The CDR3 length is 14 residues. V gave up 0 bases and J gave up 6 bases, with 11 bases separating them. CDR3 amino acids: CASSYSTSGNGYTF. The CDR3 DNA sequence: TGTGCCAGCAGTTACTCGACGTCGGGGAATGGCTACACCTTC.

This chain links TRBV28 with TRBJ1-1; 7 nucleotides align to TRBD1. This CDR3 is built from 16 residues. Germline CDR1 is MDHEN and CDR2 is SYDVKM. The V and J ends lost 1 base and 2 bases, in that order; junction bases with no gene match: 7. CDR3 protein: CASSLYRGTANTEAFF. CDR3 sequence (DNA): TGTGCCAGCAGTTTATACCGGGGGACAGCCAACACTGAAGCTTTCTTT.

The chain employs TRBV7-9 and TRBJ2-7; 7 bases map to TRBD2. With V trimmed by 5 bases and J by 0 bases, 4 bases remained unmatched. Germline V gene sequence: CDR1 SEHNR, CDR2 FQNEAQ (reference sequence). This CDR3 region has 14 residues. Here the CDR3 DNA reads TGTGCCAGCAGCGCTAGCGGCGGCTCCTACGAGCAGTACTTC. This encodes CASSASGGSYEQYF.

The CDR3 bases are TGTGCCAGCAGCTTGGCCTTGGGAGGGCAGCCCCAGCATTTT. This encodes CASSLALGGQPQHF. V gene TRBV5-6 combines with J gene TRBJ1-5; D gene ambiguous. Germline V lookup: CDR1 SGHDT, CDR2 YYEEEE. Between the trimmed V and J ends, which lost 0 bases and 7 bases, there was a span of 11 bases. CDR3 length: 14 residues.

The V and J genes are TRBV7-2 and TRBJ1-2; perhaps TRBD1 as D (6 bases). The V and J ends lost 2 bases and 2 bases respectively, with 12 bases between them. CDR1 SGHTA and CDR2 FQGNSA come from the germline V gene. The CDR3 spans 15 residues. DNA of the CDR3: TGTGCCAGCAGCTTACGGGGGGGGCCGAACTATGGCTACACCTTC. Translated: CASSLRGGPNYGYTF.

The chain links TRBV6-5 to TRBJ2-7, with D possibly TRBD2 on 5 matching bases. The CDR3 sequence is 14 residues long. Germline CDR1 is MNHEY and CDR2 is SVGAGI. V was pared by 9 bases and J by 7 bases, with 22 bases between. In DNA, the CDR3 is TGTGCCAGTGTCCCGAGGGTCCAGGCATTAGAGCAGTACTTC. This codes for CASVPRVQALEQYF.

This chain connects TRBV9 to TRBJ2-7, with 7 bases matching TRBD1. The ends lost 0 bases at V and 2 bases at J; junction bases unmatched: 11. The germline V gene has CDR1 SGDLS and CDR2 YYNGEE. This CDR3 spans 17 amino acids. CDR3 in DNA: TGTGCCAGCAGCGTAGATAGGGGGCGTAATCCTCCCTACGAGCAGTACTTC. As protein: CASSVDRGRNPPYEQYF. The full variable domain, in which reference TRBV9 and TRBJ2-7 provide the parts outside the CDR3, is DSGVTQTPKHLITATGQRVTLRCSPRSGDLSVYWYQQSLDQGLQFLIQYYNGEERAKGNILERFSAQQFPDLHSELNLSSLELGDSALYFCASSVDRGRNPPYEQYFGPGTRLTVT.